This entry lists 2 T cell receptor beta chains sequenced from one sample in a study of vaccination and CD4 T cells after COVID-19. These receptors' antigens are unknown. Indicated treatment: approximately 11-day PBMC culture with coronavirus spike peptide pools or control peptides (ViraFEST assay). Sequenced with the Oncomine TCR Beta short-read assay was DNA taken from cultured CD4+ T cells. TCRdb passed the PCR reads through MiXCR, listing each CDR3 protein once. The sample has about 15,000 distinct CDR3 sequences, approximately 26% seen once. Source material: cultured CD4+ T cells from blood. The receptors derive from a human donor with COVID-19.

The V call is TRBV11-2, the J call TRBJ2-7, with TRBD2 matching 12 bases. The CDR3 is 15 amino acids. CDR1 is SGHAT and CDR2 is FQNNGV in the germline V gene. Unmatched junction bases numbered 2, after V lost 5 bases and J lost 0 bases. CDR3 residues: CASSGLAGHSYEQYF. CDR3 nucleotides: TGTGCCAGCAGCGGACTAGCGGGGCACTCCTACGAGCAGTACTTC.

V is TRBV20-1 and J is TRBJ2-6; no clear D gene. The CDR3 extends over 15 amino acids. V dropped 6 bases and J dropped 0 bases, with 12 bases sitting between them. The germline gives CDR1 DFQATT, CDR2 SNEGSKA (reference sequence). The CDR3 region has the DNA TGCAGTGCCCCAGGCTACCACTCTGGGGCCAACGTCCTGACTTTC. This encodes CSAPGYHSGANVLTF.